Each of the 2 T cell receptor beta chains below was sequenced from the same sample in a study of shared clonotypes between healthy human individuals. Sequenced by immunoSEQ multiplex PCR; TCRdb stores in-frame clones only, minus some. The sample yields some 2,400,000 clones, 90% to 97% seen once. Sequences were obtained from naive CD4+ T cells sorted from blood. Subset denoted: CD45RA+ positively selected. The receptors come from a young man in good health.

The chain has TRBV6-5 and TRBJ2-3; 7 positions agree with TRBD1. CDR1 and CDR2 from the germline V gene are MNHEY and SVGAGI. After removal of 6 bases from V and 6 bases from J, the junction contained 9 bases not matched to a gene. CDR3 length: 14 amino acids. The CDR3: CASRTTGRMDTQYF. The CDR3 DNA reads as TGTGCCAGCAGGACGACAGGGCGCATGGATACGCAGTATTTT.

The chain employs TRBV4-1 and TRBJ2-7; 8 bases align to TRBD1. The CDR3 runs 15 residues. The germline gives CDR1 MGHRA, CDR2 YSYEKL. V was pared by 3 bases and J by 5 bases, with 9 bases of the junction left unmatched. The CDR3 bases are TGCGCCAGCAGCCACTTAAACAGGGGGTTCAACGAGCAGTACTTC. It codes for CASSHLNRGFNEQYF.